This TCR beta chain derives from a study of blood T cell repertoires in COVID-19. V dropped 8 bases and J dropped 5 bases, with 15 bases sitting between them. The CDR3 spans 13 residues. Germline V gives CDR1 LGHNT, CDR2 FRNRAP. Sequenced by immunoSEQ multiplex PCR; TCRdb stores in-frame clones only, minus some. This table has 410,000 or so clones, just over 85% appearing once. The sequence derives from a woman in her twenties or thirties with active or convalescent COVID-19. V and J are TRBV12-5 and TRBJ1-2; D ambiguous. Material for sequencing was peripheral blood. The CDR3 here is CASFLPQKYGYTF. CDR3 in DNA: TGTGCTAGTTTTCTCCCCCAGAAATATGGCTACACCTTC.